Following are 26 T cell receptor beta chains from one sample sequenced in a study of T cell responses to AZD1222 COVID-19 vaccine. Sequencing was performed with immunoSEQ multiplex PCR; in TCRdb, only in-frame clones are kept and a portion is missing. In the table there are over 150,000 clones, approximately 92% of which are singletons. Material: peripheral blood, obtained on day 0 of AZD1222 vaccination. The source is an adult in good health.

The rearrangement links TRBV6-5 to TRBJ2-3; 8 bases are shared with TRBD2. There are 14 residues in the CDR3. The germline CDR1 and CDR2 sequences are MNHEY and SVGAGI. The ends lost 6 bases at V and 2 bases at J; junction bases unmatched: 4. The CDR3 loop is CASRAGGYTDTQYF. The CDR3 nucleotides read TGTGCCAGCAGGGCGGGAGGATACACAGATACGCAGTATTTT.

J is TRBJ1-1 and V is TRBV18; possible D gene TRBD1, 6 bases. From germline, CDR1 is KGHSH and CDR2 LQKENI. The CDR3 totals 13 residues. Trimming left V 5 bases short and J 6 bases short, with 13 bases between. The CDR3 bases are TGTGCCAGCTCAAGTGGGGCAGGGGCTGAAGCTTTCTTT. Translation gives CASSSGAGAEAFF.

The chain links TRBV19 to TRBJ2-5, with 7 nucleotides matching TRBD2. This CDR3 spans 16 amino acids. The V segment lost 3 bases and the J segment 3 bases; nucleotides outside the gene matches: 10. Germline lookup yields CDR1 LNHDA and CDR2 SQIVND (reference sequence). For the CDR3, the DNA is TGTGCCAGTAGTATTAGGAAGGGGAGGGTGGAAGAGACCCAGTACTTC. Protein sequence: CASSIRKGRVEETQYF.

A single count supports this clone. This chain uses TRBV13 with TRBJ2-3; TRBD2 might be the D (5 bases). With 3 bases removed from V and 4 bases from J, the gap between germline ends came to 14 bases. The CDR3 runs to 15 residues. Germline V gene sequence: CDR1 PRHDT, CDR2 FYEKMQ (reference sequence). DNA of the CDR3: TGTGCCAGCAGCTTCCGGCCGGGAAGTTCAGATACGCAGTATTTT. Translated: CASSFRPGSSDTQYF. The full variable domain, with the rest looked up from reference TRBV13 and TRBJ2-3, is AAGVIQSPRHLIKEKRETATLKCYPIPRHDTVYWYQQGPGQDPQFLISFYEKMQSDKGSIPDRFSAQQFSDYHSELNMSSLELGDSALYFCASSFRPGSSDTQYFGPGTRLTVL.

The genes are TRBV30 and TRBJ2-1, with D hard to call. The germline V and J ends were trimmed by 0 bases and 5 bases, with 2 bases remaining between them. The germline V gene encodes CDR1 GTSNPN and CDR2 SVGIG (reference sequence). The CDR3 has 11 amino acids. The CDR3 here is CAWSVDNEQFF. The CDR3 nucleotides are TGTGCCTGGAGTGTAGACAATGAGCAGTTCTTC.

This rearrangement joins TRBV19 to TRBJ1-3; D remains ambiguous. The CDR3 length is 17 residues. CDR1 is LNHDA and CDR2 is SQIVND in the germline V gene (reference sequence). V was cut by 3 bases and J by 0 bases, with 15 bases left in between. For the CDR3, the DNA is TGTGCCAGTAGTATTTTTTATGGACGGAACTCTGGAAACACCATATATTTT. This gives the protein CASSIFYGRNSGNTIYF.

The chain carries TRBV28 and TRBJ1-6; no clear D. The CDR3 length is 12 residues. Germline CDR1 is MDHEN and CDR2 is SYDVKM. V lost 2 bases and J lost 11, with 7 bases in between. Written as DNA, the CDR3 is TGTGCCAGCAGTTTAATACCCCCACCCCTCCACTTT. It encodes CASSLIPPPLHF.

This chain connects TRBV5-4 to TRBJ1-1; 9 bases align to TRBD1. The CDR3 totals 16 residues. Per germline, CDR1 SGHNT and CDR2 YYREEE (reference sequence). After removal of 4 bases from V and 1 base from J, the junction contained 8 bases not matched to a gene. The CDR3 here is CASSTGTGYPNTEAFF. CDR3 DNA sequence: TGTGCCAGCAGCACCGGGACAGGGTACCCGAACACTGAAGCTTTCTTT.

J is TRBJ1-2 and V is TRBV9; 8 bases agree with TRBD1. J lost 8 bases, V lost 0 bases, and 18 bases had no gene match. The CDR3 has 18 amino acids. CDR1 is SGDLS, CDR2 YYNGEE, per germline. CDR3 region: CASSVVGGGAGGDEGYTF. DNA of the CDR3: TGTGCCAGCAGCGTAGTCGGTGGAGGGGCAGGGGGCGATGAGGGCTACACCTTC. Combining the CDR3 with reference TRBV9 and TRBJ1-2 gives the whole variable domain DSGVTQTPKHLITATGQRVTLRCSPRSGDLSVYWYQQSLDQGLQFLIQYYNGEERAKGNILERFSAQQFPDLHSELNLSSLELGDSALYFCASSVVGGGAGGDEGYTFGSGTRLTVV.

The chain joins TRBV3-1 (or the pseudogene TRBV3-2) to TRBJ2-5; D might be TRBD2 (6 bases). The CDR3 is made up of 15 amino acids. Germline V gene sequence: CDR1 LGHDT, CDR2 YNNKEL (reference sequence). Deletions cut 4 bases from V and 2 bases from J, with 14 bases between. CDR3 sequence reads: CASSPMAGRQETQYF. The DNA of the CDR3 is TGTGCCAGCAGCCCGATGGCGGGGAGGCAAGAGACCCAGTACTTC.

V usage is TRBV10-2 and J usage is TRBJ1-5, with 10 positions matching TRBD1. Germline V gives CDR1 WSHSY, CDR2 SAAADI. J gave up 4 bases and V 8 bases, and 2 bases lay outside the gene matches. The CDR3 has 13 amino acids. The CDR3 DNA follows: TGCGCCAGCGGGGACAGGGGAAATCAGCCCCAGCATTTT. Its translation: CASGDRGNQPQHF.

This clone was picked up one time. The chain couples TRBV2 to TRBJ1-1; D ambiguous. Between the trimmed V and J ends, which lost 0 bases and 7 bases, there was a span of 6 bases. The CDR3 is 12 amino acids. CDR1 and CDR2 from the germline V gene are SNHLY and FYNNEI. CDR3 DNA: TGTGCCAGCAGTGAAGCGATGGATGAAGCTTTCTTT. Protein sequence: CASSEAMDEAFF.

J is TRBJ2-2 and V is TRBV6-5; D is unclear. Germline V gene sequence: CDR1 MNHEY, CDR2 SVGAGI. CDR3 length equals 15 residues. The V end was cut by 3 bases, the J end by 0 bases, with 8 bases between. CDR3 protein: CASSYWQTNTGELFF. CDR3 bases: TGTGCCAGCAGTTATTGGCAAACGAACACCGGGGAGCTGTTTTTT.

J is TRBJ2-6 and V is TRBV5-1; D remains ambiguous. Germline assignment: CDR1 SGHRS and CDR2 YFSETQ. V was pared by 2 bases and J by 1 base, with 10 bases between. This CDR3 is 16 amino acids long. In DNA form, the CDR3 reads TGCGCCAGCAGCTTTAGTACCGTGTCTGGGGCCAACGTCCTGACTTTC. It translates to CASSFSTVSGANVLTF.

This chain uses TRBV6-6 with TRBJ1-5; D is uncertain. V was cut by 8 bases and J by 3 bases, with 11 bases left in between. The length of the CDR3 is 13 residues. CDR1 is MNHNY and CDR2 is SVGAGI in the germline V gene (reference sequence). CDR3 sequence reads: CASLVGPNQPQHF. The CDR3 coding sequence is TGTGCCAGCCTCGTGGGCCCCAATCAGCCCCAGCATTTT.

V and J are TRBV7-2 and TRBJ1-1, with 7 bases that match TRBD1. CDR1 and CDR2 (germline): SGHTA, FQGNSA. The CDR3 covers 16 residues. V shed 0 bases, J shed 1 base, and the junction held 5 bases outside the gene matches. CDR3 in amino acids: CASSLAGGTANTEAFF. CDR3 sequence (DNA): TGTGCCAGCAGCTTAGCAGGGGGCACGGCGAACACTGAAGCTTTCTTT.

This clone appeared a single time. The chain joins TRBV19 to TRBJ2-2, with 8 nucleotides matching TRBD1. The V gene's germline CDR1 is LNHDA and CDR2 SQIVND (reference sequence). Trimming cost V 2 bases and J 5 bases; bases outside gene matches: 1. This CDR3 has 14 residues. The CDR3 DNA reads TGTGCCAGTAGTATAAGACAGGGGACCGGGGAGCTGTTTTTT. This codes for CASSIRQGTGELFF.

The chain links TRBV3-1 (or the pseudogene TRBV3-2) to TRBJ2-3; no clear D. The CDR3 spans 15 residues. Germline V lookup: CDR1 LGHDT, CDR2 YNNKEL (reference sequence). Trimming took off 0 bases at V and 3 bases at J, with 10 bases between the two ends. The CDR3 sequence is CASSQDSRGTDTQYF. CDR3 DNA sequence: TGTGCCAGCAGCCAAGATTCCCGTGGGACAGATACGCAGTATTTT.

The chain is built from TRBV7-2 and TRBJ1-2, with a possible D match to TRBD1 (5 bases). The V gene lost 1 base and the J gene lost 8 bases, with 14 bases spanning the gap. The CDR3 sequence is 14 residues long. Germline CDR1 and CDR2: SGHTA and FQGNSA. The CDR3 here is CASSLEVTGRGYTF. The CDR3 DNA sequence: TGTGCCAGCAGCTTAGAGGTCACAGGACGAGGCTACACCTTC.

CDR3 nucleotide sequence: TGTGCCATCAGCCGGACAGGGGGAGAGGACGAGCAGTACTTC. This encodes CAISRTGGEDEQYF. The chain joins TRBV10-3 to TRBJ2-7; 10 bases map to TRBD1. With 6 bases clipped from V and 5 bases from J, the junction kept 7 bases outside the gene matches. The CDR3 consists of 14 residues. Germline V gene data show CDR1 as ENHRY and CDR2 as SYGVKD.

The chain employs TRBV5-6 and TRBJ1-2; D is uncertain. Germline V lookup: CDR1 SGHDT, CDR2 YYEEEE. CDR3 length: 13 amino acids. Trimming took 4 bases from V and 4 from J, leaving 11 bases between them. This CDR3 is CASSPGESYGYTF. The CDR3 DNA follows: TGTGCCAGCAGCCCCGGCGAATCCTATGGCTACACCTTC.

This clone is a singleton in its sample. This chain uses TRBV5-1 with TRBJ2-7, with a possible D match to TRBD1 (6 bases). The CDR3 contains 13 residues. The V end was cut by 4 bases, the J end by 5 bases, with 13 bases between. Germline assignment: CDR1 SGHRS and CDR2 YFSETQ. In DNA form, the CDR3 reads TGCGCCAGCAGCATGGACAGTAGCCACGAGCAGTACTTC. Translation gives CASSMDSSHEQYF.

The chain carries TRBV7-8 and TRBJ2-5; no definite D call. Trimming stripped 2 bases from V and 5 bases from J, with 15 bases between. Germline V gene lookup returns CDR1 SGHVS and CDR2 FQNEAQ. The CDR3 is made up of 15 amino acids. The CDR3 bases are TGTGCCAGCAGCTTAATCCCCAGGCTGGGGGAGACCCAGTACTTC. Translating gives CASSLIPRLGETQYF.

This clone has a single count. The chain couples TRBV30 to TRBJ1-1, with D possibly matching TRBD1 (6 bases). The CDR3 is 12 residues long. The V gene's germline CDR1 is GTSNPN and CDR2 SVGIG (reference sequence). Trimming took 7 bases from V and 1 from J, leaving 10 bases between them. Written as DNA, the CDR3 is TGTGCCTCCAAGACAGGGAACACTGAAGCTTTCTTT. It yields the protein CASKTGNTEAFF.

V is TRBV18 and J is TRBJ2-1, with 7 nucleotides matching TRBD1. V dropped 2 bases and J dropped 6; count of bases not matched to a gene: 7. Germline V CDR1 and CDR2: KGHSH, LQKENI. The CDR3 is 15 amino acids. CDR3 sequence: CASSPVQGMINEQFF. CDR3 DNA: TGTGCCAGCTCACCAGTACAGGGGATGATCAATGAGCAGTTCTTC.

The gene calls are TRBV6-6 and TRBJ1-1; 7 bases align to TRBD1. Germline V gene lookup returns CDR1 MNHNY and CDR2 SVGAGI (reference sequence). Losses at the gene ends were 7 bases for V and 10 bases for J; bases not matched to a gene: 15. This CDR3 has 14 amino acids. This CDR3 is CASISYRGFPGAFF. CDR3 coding DNA: TGTGCCAGCATCTCCTACAGGGGATTCCCTGGAGCTTTCTTT.